One and the same sample provided the 27 T cell receptor beta chains below, sequenced in a study of cytomegalovirus exposure and HLA in healthy donors (dated by TCRdb to 2017 to 2019). Library preparation was by the immunoSEQ multiplex PCR assay. For the multiplex PCR, a mixture combining 60 forward primers for TCR Vbeta segments and 13 reverse primers for TCR Jbeta segments was used. Not all clones reach the TCRdb copy of this immuneACCESS table, which keeps in-frame sequences only. Checked studies attribute under half of the gap to unresolved V genes and leave the rest unexplained. This sample gives around 190,000 clones in total; around 80% of them show up just once. The top ten hold around 0.69% of the sample. Source material: PBMCs. The receptor source for this set is a woman between 40 and 55 years old in good health and CMV-seronegative.

The table lists this clone with a count of one. This chain joins TRBV7-8 and TRBJ2-3, with TRBD1 matching 7 bases. The CDR3 is 14 residues long. CDR1 and CDR2 (germline): SGHVS, FQNEAQ. V shed 5 bases, J shed 1 base, and the junction held 3 bases outside the gene matches. CDR3 bases: TGTGCCAGCAGCCTCACAGGGGGCACAGATACGCAGTATTTT. The encoded protein is CASSLTGGTDTQYF.

The chain uses TRBV7-8 and TRBJ2-2; TRBD1 matches 10 bases. The CDR3 totals 15 residues. Germline V gene data show CDR1 as SGHVS and CDR2 as FQNEAQ. The V and J ends lost 5 bases and 3 bases, in that order; junction bases with no gene match: 3. Here the CDR3 DNA reads TGTGCCAGCAGCCCGGACAGGGGGTACACCGGGGAGCTGTTTTTT. Translation: CASSPDRGYTGELFF.

The chain links TRBV12-5 to TRBJ1-2; D gene ambiguous. Trimming took off 2 bases at V and 7 bases at J, with 11 bases between the two ends. Germline V gene data show CDR1 as LGHNT and CDR2 as FRNRAP. The CDR3 contains 13 residues. Here the CDR3 reads CASGLPNTAGYTF. In DNA form, the CDR3 reads TGTGCTAGTGGTTTGCCGAACACAGCTGGCTACACCTTC.

This clone was seen once. V usage is TRBV2 and J usage is TRBJ2-3, with a tentative D call TRBD2 (6 bases). Germline V gene sequence: CDR1 SNHLY, CDR2 FYNNEI. The CDR3 has 14 residues. The germline V and J ends were trimmed by 4 bases and 3 bases, with 11 bases remaining between them. CDR3 sequence (DNA): TGTGCCAGCAGTGTTTTGGGGGGAACAGATACGCAGTATTTT. This gives the protein CASSVLGGTDTQYF.

The rearrangement joins TRBV7-2 to TRBJ2-7; maybe TRBD2 (6 bases). The V end lost 5 bases, the J end lost 1 base, and 21 bases lay between the germline ends. This CDR3 comprises 17 residues. Germline CDR1 and CDR2: SGHTA and FQGNSA. This chain's CDR3 is CASSPPLGLGGSYEQYF. For the CDR3, the DNA is TGTGCCAGCAGCCCGCCCCTGGGACTGGGAGGATCCTACGAGCAGTACTTC. The variable domain in full, with the rest retrieved from reference TRBV7-2 and TRBJ2-7, is GAGVSQSPSNKVTEKGKDVELRCDPISGHTALYWYRQSLGQGLEFLIYFQGNSAPDKSGLPSDRFSAERTGGSVSTLTIQRTQQEDSAVYLCASSPPLGLGGSYEQYFGPGTRLTVT.

The chain couples TRBV10-3 to TRBJ2-7, with 8 nucleotides matching TRBD1. J was trimmed by 4 bases and V by 5 bases; bases with no gene match: 7. The CDR3 is 14 residues long. Germline CDR1 ENHRY, CDR2 SYGVKD. Written as DNA, the CDR3 is TGTGCCATCAGTAGCACAGGGGGTCAGTACGAGCAGTACTTC. Its protein product is CAISSTGGQYEQYF.

The gene calls are TRBV19 and TRBJ1-2, with 10 bases matching TRBD1. Germline V gives CDR1 LNHDA, CDR2 SQIVND (reference sequence). CDR3 size: 17 residues. The V segment lost 5 bases and the J segment 5 bases; nucleotides outside the gene matches: 14. The CDR3 DNA sequence: TGTGCCAGTAGTGGGGGGACAGGGGAAGCTCGCGGTTATGGCTACACCTTC. Its translation: CASSGGTGEARGYGYTF.

This clone appeared a few times. The rearrangement links TRBV5-5 to TRBJ1-1; 12 nucleotides line up with TRBD1. After removal of 2 bases from V and 10 bases from J, the junction contained 9 bases not matched to a gene. This CDR3 contains 15 residues. CDR1 and CDR2 (germline): SGHKS, YYEKEE (reference sequence). CDR3 amino acids: CASSFPGQGARGAFF. CDR3 nucleotide sequence: TGTGCCAGCAGCTTCCCGGGACAGGGGGCGCGGGGAGCTTTCTTT.

The genes are TRBV30 and TRBJ2-7, with TRBD1 identical over 9 bases. Germline CDR1 and CDR2: GTSNPN and SVGIG (reference sequence). Trimming took 0 bases from V and 2 from J; bases not matched to a gene: 5. The CDR3 covers 15 residues. CDR3 loop: CAWSVGQGHPYEQYF. The CDR3 DNA reads TGTGCCTGGAGTGTAGGACAGGGGCATCCCTACGAGCAGTACTTC.

The chain joins TRBV5-1 to TRBJ1-1; D not certain. Per the germline V gene, CDR1 is SGHRS and CDR2 is YFSETQ. The CDR3 loop spans 14 amino acids. The V gene lost 0 bases and the J gene lost 0 bases, with 6 bases spanning the gap. The CDR3: CASSLADMNTEAFF. CDR3 nucleotide sequence: TGCGCCAGCAGCTTGGCAGACATGAACACTGAAGCTTTCTTT.

The chain couples TRBV28 to TRBJ1-3; D gene unclear. The germline CDR1 and CDR2 sequences are MDHEN and SYDVKM. This CDR3 has 16 amino acids. V lost 0 bases and J lost 2, with 11 bases in between. Here the CDR3 DNA reads TGTGCCAGCAGTTTATGGGAGGTGGGCACTGGAAACACCATATATTTT. Protein product: CASSLWEVGTGNTIYF.

J is TRBJ2-5 and V is TRBV27; possible D gene TRBD2, 5 bases. Germline CDR1 is MNHEY and CDR2 is SMNVEV (reference sequence). The CDR3 spans 15 residues. The V end lost 3 bases, the J end lost 7 bases, and 18 bases lay between the germline ends. The CDR3 bases are TGTGCCAGCAGTTTTTGGGGTGAGGGCCTGAGGACCCAGTACTTC. The encoded protein is CASSFWGEGLRTQYF.

This clone was counted a few times. This chain joins TRBV7-8 and TRBJ1-1; no definite D call. The germline V and J ends were trimmed by 4 bases and 2 bases, with 8 bases remaining between them. CDR3 length: 13 residues. The germline gives CDR1 SGHVS, CDR2 FQNEAQ. Here the CDR3 reads CASSSTRNTEAFF. The CDR3 DNA reads as TGTGCCAGCAGCTCAACGAGAAACACTGAAGCTTTCTTT.

V is TRBV7-2 and J is TRBJ1-4; no clear D gene. The CDR3 extends over 14 amino acids. V lost 5 bases and J lost 0, with 7 bases in between. The germline V gene encodes CDR1 SGHTA and CDR2 FQGNSA. The CDR3 protein is CASSREATNEKLFF. The CDR3 DNA follows: TGTGCCAGCAGCCGAGAGGCAACTAATGAAAAACTGTTTTTT.

This clone was recorded once. This rearrangement joins TRBV4-1 to TRBJ2-7; D call uncertain. The germline V and J ends were trimmed by 1 base and 0 bases, with 10 bases remaining between them. This CDR3 contains 15 residues. The germline V gene encodes CDR1 MGHRA and CDR2 YSYEKL. The chain's CDR3 is CASSQGRRSSYEQYF. The CDR3 nucleotides are TGCGCCAGCAGCCAAGGTCGCCGCAGCTCCTACGAGCAGTACTTC.

This chain links TRBV7-2 with TRBJ1-4, with D tentatively TRBD1 (5 bases). Looked up from germline, CDR1 is SGHTA and CDR2 is FQGNSA. Trimming stripped 3 bases from V and 1 base from J, with 6 bases between. The CDR3 spans 14 residues. Here the CDR3 reads CASSFQGTNEKLFF. For the CDR3, the DNA is TGTGCCAGCAGCTTCCAGGGAACTAATGAAAAACTGTTTTTT.

This chain connects TRBV10-3 to TRBJ2-7; possibly TRBD2 for D (6 bases). Trimming shortened V by 5 bases and J by 3 bases, and 11 bases separated the two germline ends. Germline V gives CDR1 ENHRY, CDR2 SYGVKD. This CDR3 region has 13 residues. For the CDR3, the DNA is TGTGCCATCAGTACCCGGGGGTTCTACGAGCAGTACTTC. Its protein is CAISTRGFYEQYF.

Note on this clone: The sample holds other DNA sequences that translate to the same CDR3. This chain uses TRBV6-5 with TRBJ1-1; D perhaps matches TRBD1 (5 bases). The germline V and J ends were trimmed by 2 bases and 6 bases, with 7 bases remaining between them. Germline V gives CDR1 MNHEY, CDR2 SVGAGI. The CDR3 totals 12 residues. CDR3 bases: TGTGCCAGCAGTTACAGGGGCGCTGAAGCTTTCTTT. Its protein product is CASSYRGAEAFF.

The chain joins TRBV5-1 to TRBJ2-3, with 11 positions matching TRBD1. The CDR3 contains 15 residues. Per the germline V gene, CDR1 is SGHRS and CDR2 is YFSETQ. Germline trimming cut 9 bases from V and 3 bases from J; bases unmatched to any gene: 9. CDR3 in amino acids: CATTTGTGGTDTQYF. DNA for the CDR3: TGCGCCACTACGACCGGGACAGGGGGGACAGATACGCAGTATTTT. The variable domain in full, completed from reference TRBV5-1 and TRBJ2-3, reads KAGVTQTPRYLIKTRGQQVTLSCSPISGHRSVSWYQQTPGQGLQFLFEYFSETQRNKGNFPGRFSGRQFSNSRSEMNVSTLELGDSALYLCATTTGTGGTDTQYFGPGTRLTVL.

The V and J genes are TRBV30 and TRBJ1-4; 9 bases fit TRBD1. This CDR3 is 14 amino acids long. Germline values: CDR1 GTSNPN, CDR2 SVGIG (reference sequence). V shed 0 bases, J shed 5 bases, and the junction held 1 base outside the gene matches. This CDR3 is CAWSVGQGNEKLFF. The CDR3 nucleotides read TGTGCCTGGAGTGTCGGACAGGGGAATGAAAAACTGTTTTTT. Full variable domain (missing parts from reference TRBV30 and TRBJ1-4): SQTIHQWPATLVQPVGSPLSLECTVEGTSNPNLYWYRQAAGRGLQLLFYSVGIGQISSEVPQNLSASRPQDRQFILSSKKLLLSDSGFYLCAWSVGQGNEKLFFGSGTQLSVL.

The chain recombines TRBV9 with TRBJ2-5; 7 bases line up with TRBD2. The J call may be in error: the DNA end matches TRBJ2-7 better. From germline, CDR1 is SGDLS and CDR2 YYNGEE. There are 15 residues in the CDR3. The CDR3 region is CASSALGLRSYEQYF. The DNA of the CDR3 is TGTGCCAGCAGCGCCCTGGGACTACGCTCCTACGAGCAGTACTTC.

This chain uses TRBV5-4 with TRBJ2-5; 12 positions match TRBD2. The J segment lost 5 bases and the V segment lost 5 bases, leaving 7 bases of the junction unmatched. Germline CDR1 SGHNT, CDR2 YYREEE (reference sequence). The CDR3 extends over 15 amino acids. The CDR3 spells CASSPSGGAGETQYF. The CDR3 nucleotides are TGTGCCAGCAGTCCTAGCGGGGGGGCGGGGGAGACCCAGTACTTC.

The chain joins TRBV25-1 to TRBJ1-6; 7 bases match TRBD1. Germline trimming cut 10 bases from V and 6 bases from J; bases unmatched to any gene: 3. CDR1 is MGHDK, CDR2 SYGVNS, per germline. This CDR3 is built from 12 residues. This chain's CDR3 is CATRQGNSPLHF. The CDR3 nucleotides are TGTGCCACCCGACAGGGTAATTCACCCCTCCACTTT.

J is TRBJ1-4 and V is TRBV4-1; D possibly corresponds to TRBD1 (6 bases). With 2 bases removed from V and 7 bases from J, the gap between germline ends came to 17 bases. The CDR3 contains 16 residues. Germline loops: CDR1 MGHRA, CDR2 YSYEKL. The CDR3 bases are TGCGCCAGCAGCCAAAAGGACAGAGGGCTGAGTGAAAAACTGTTTTTT. Protein sequence: CASSQKDRGLSEKLFF.

The chain joins TRBV25-1 to TRBJ1-1; D gene unclear. Germline assignment: CDR1 MGHDK and CDR2 SYGVNS. The CDR3 is made up of 13 amino acids. V lost 1 base, J lost 7 bases, and 10 bases lay in between. The CDR3 nucleotides read TGTGCCAGCAGTGAATTTGGGAGGTTTGAAGCTTTCTTT. This gives the protein CASSEFGRFEAFF.

The chain has TRBV27 and TRBJ1-1, with D perhaps matching TRBD1 (6 bases). The CDR3 totals 13 residues. V lost 10 bases, J lost 5 bases, and 17 bases lay in between. The germline CDR1 and CDR2 sequences are MNHEY and SMNVEV (reference sequence). For the CDR3, the DNA is TGTGCCACCAGAGCAGGGGATAGGACTGAAGCTTTCTTT. Protein: CATRAGDRTEAFF.

This chain connects TRBV28 to TRBJ2-3; 10 nucleotides agree with TRBD2. CDR1 is MDHEN and CDR2 is SYDVKM in the germline V gene. This CDR3 comprises 14 residues. V was pared by 5 bases and J by 7 bases, with 6 bases of the junction left unmatched. As DNA, the CDR3 is TGTGCCAGCAGTGGTAGCGGGAGGAAGAATACGCAGTATTTT. Amino acid sequence: CASSGSGRKNTQYF.